Shown below are 11 T cell receptor beta chains from a single sample sequenced in a study of stem cell transplantation in POMP-related autoinflammatory disease. The table came from immunoSEQ multiplex PCR; TCRdb's copy has only in-frame clones and leaves some out. The sample lists tens of thousands of clones, approximately 91% seen once, with roughly 0.7% in the top ten. The material sequenced was CD4+ T cells from PBMCs, taken after stem cell transplantation. The receptors derive from a human patient with POMP-related autoinflammation and immune dysregulation (PRAID). Part of the T cell pool may stem from the graft donor.

The chain has TRBV2 and TRBJ2-2, with D perhaps TRBD1 (5 bases). CDR3 size: 14 residues. The V gene lost 5 bases and the J gene lost 2 bases, with 9 bases spanning the gap. Germline V CDR1 and CDR2: SNHLY, FYNNEI. The CDR3 loop is CASSQQDNTGELFF. CDR3 DNA: TGTGCCAGCAGTCAACAGGACAACACCGGGGAGCTGTTTTTT.

The chain is built from TRBV29-1 and TRBJ1-1, with 8 bases aligning to TRBD1. Unmatched junction bases numbered 10, after V lost 4 bases and J lost 0 bases. The CDR3 is 16 amino acids. Germline V gene lookup returns CDR1 SQVTM and CDR2 ANQGSEA. The CDR3, as DNA: TGCAGCGTTGGGGGGAGACAGGGGAATATGAACACTGAAGCTTTCTTT. Translated: CSVGGRQGNMNTEAFF.

This rearrangement joins TRBV6-2 or TRBV6-3 to TRBJ1-1, with unresolved D. With 4 bases removed from V and 6 bases from J, the gap between germline ends came to 18 bases. The germline V gene encodes CDR1 MNHEY and CDR2 SVGEGT. The CDR3 runs 15 residues. The DNA for the CDR3 is TGTGCCAGCAGTTCATTCGGAATCTCACGGCCTGAAGCTTTCTTT. As protein: CASSSFGISRPEAFF.

V and J are TRBV7-2 and TRBJ2-5; 8 bases match TRBD2. With V trimmed by 2 bases and J by 2 bases, 10 bases remained unmatched. The CDR3 covers 17 residues. The germline V gene has CDR1 SGHTA and CDR2 FQGNSA. CDR3 nucleotide sequence: TGTGCCAGCAGCTTAATTCAGCGGGGGCGAATTCAAGAGACCCAGTACTTC. Its protein product is CASSLIQRGRIQETQYF.

The chain carries TRBV6-5 and TRBJ1-5; 7 bases are a match to TRBD1. The CDR3 totals 13 residues. V lost 7 bases, J lost 5 bases, and 5 bases stayed unmatched. Germline values: CDR1 MNHEY, CDR2 SVGAGI. CDR3 residues: CASNPDRDQPQHF. The CDR3 bases are TGTGCCAGCAACCCAGACAGGGATCAGCCCCAGCATTTT.

The genes are TRBV7-9 and TRBJ2-1, with 10 bases lining up with TRBD2. Germline assignment: CDR1 SEHNR and CDR2 FQNEAQ (reference sequence). CDR3 length: 13 residues. J lost 10 bases, V lost 5 bases, and 5 bases had no gene match. CDR3 sequence: CASSPLAGDEQFF. Written as DNA, the CDR3 is TGTGCCAGCAGCCCGCTAGCGGGGGACGAGCAGTTCTTC. Combining the CDR3 with reference TRBV7-9 and TRBJ2-1 gives the whole variable domain DTGVSQNPRHKITKRGQNVTFRCDPISEHNRLYWYRQTLGQGPEFLTYFQNEAQLEKSRLLSDRFSAERPKGSFSTLEIQRTEQGDSAMYLCASSPLAGDEQFFGPGTRLTVL.

The chain employs TRBV10-3 and TRBJ1-2, with TRBD1 identical over 9 bases. This CDR3 is built from 15 residues. Germline CDR1 is ENHRY and CDR2 is SYGVKD. The J segment lost 5 bases and the V segment lost 5 bases, leaving 9 bases of the junction unmatched. The CDR3 DNA sequence: TGTGCCATCAGTCCCTCGACAGGGGGAGAGTATGGCTACACCTTC. Residues: CAISPSTGGEYGYTF.

This clone turned up a few times. J is TRBJ1-1 and V is TRBV6-6; 7 bases align to TRBD1. Germline values: CDR1 MNHNY, CDR2 SVGAGI (reference sequence). With V trimmed by 4 bases and J by 4 bases, 3 bases remained unmatched. The CDR3 consists of 13 residues. CDR3 bases: TGTGCCAGCAGTTTTGACAGGGTCACTGAAGCTTTCTTT. Translation: CASSFDRVTEAFF.

This chain links TRBV5-4 with TRBJ2-1; TRBD2 aligns across 9 bases. After removal of 0 bases from V and 5 bases from J, the junction contained 3 bases not matched to a gene. Per germline, CDR1 SGHNT and CDR2 YYREEE (reference sequence). This CDR3 has 15 amino acids. CDR3 nucleotides: TGTGCCAGCAGCTTGGTTGCGGGAGGGAACAATGAGCAGTTCTTC. It specifies CASSLVAGGNNEQFF.

The chain joins TRBV10-1 to TRBJ2-7; D unclear. Germline V gene data show CDR1 as WNHNN and CDR2 as SYGVQD (reference sequence). The CDR3 totals 12 residues. V was shortened by 4 bases and J by 5 bases, with 9 bases between the two germline ends. The DNA for the CDR3 is TGCGCCAGCAGTGTTAACTTCCACGAGCAGTACTTC. Protein sequence: CASSVNFHEQYF.

The rearrangement uses TRBV2 and TRBJ1-5; D might be TRBD1 (5 bases). V lost 4 bases, J lost 3 bases, and 10 bases lay in between. The length of the CDR3 is 14 residues. From germline, CDR1 is SNHLY and CDR2 FYNNEI. The CDR3 bases are TGTGCCAGCAGTGGACAGATTCCCAATCAGCCCCAGCATTTT. Translated: CASSGQIPNQPQHF.